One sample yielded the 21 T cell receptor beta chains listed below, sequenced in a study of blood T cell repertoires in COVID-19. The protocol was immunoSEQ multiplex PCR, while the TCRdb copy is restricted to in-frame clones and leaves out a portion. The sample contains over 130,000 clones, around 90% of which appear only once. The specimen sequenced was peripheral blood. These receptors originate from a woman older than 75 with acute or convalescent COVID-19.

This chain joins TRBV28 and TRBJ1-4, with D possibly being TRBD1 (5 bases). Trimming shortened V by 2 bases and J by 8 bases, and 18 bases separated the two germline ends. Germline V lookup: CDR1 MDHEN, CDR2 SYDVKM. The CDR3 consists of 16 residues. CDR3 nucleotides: TGTGCCAGCAGTTTACTCGGGGGAGGGGCATCCGAAAAACTGTTTTTT. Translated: CASSLLGGGASEKLFF. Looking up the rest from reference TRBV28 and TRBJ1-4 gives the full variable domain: DVKVTQSSRYLVKRTGEKVFLECVQDMDHENMFWYRQDPGLGLRLIYFSYDVKMKEKGDIPEGYSVSREKKERFSLILESASTNQTSMYLCASSLLGGGASEKLFFGSGTQLSVL.

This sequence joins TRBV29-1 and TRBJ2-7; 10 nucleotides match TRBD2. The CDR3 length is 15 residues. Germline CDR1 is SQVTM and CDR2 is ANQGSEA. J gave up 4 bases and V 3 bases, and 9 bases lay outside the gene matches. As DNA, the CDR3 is TGCAGCGTTGAGGGCCTAGCGGGGGCCAAATACGAGCAGTACTTC. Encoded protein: CSVEGLAGAKYEQYF.

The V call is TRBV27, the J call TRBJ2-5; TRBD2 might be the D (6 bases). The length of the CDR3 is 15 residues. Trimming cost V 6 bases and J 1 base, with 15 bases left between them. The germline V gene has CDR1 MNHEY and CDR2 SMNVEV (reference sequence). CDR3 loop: CASSHGRGGQETQYF. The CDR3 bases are TGTGCCAGCAGCCACGGGCGGGGAGGCCAAGAGACCCAGTACTTC.

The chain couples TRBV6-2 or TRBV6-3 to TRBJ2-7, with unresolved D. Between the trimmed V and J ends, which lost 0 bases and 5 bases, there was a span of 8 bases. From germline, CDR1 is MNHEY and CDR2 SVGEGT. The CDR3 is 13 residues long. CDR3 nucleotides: TGTGCCAGCAGTTACTCGAACAGCCACGAGCAGTACTTC. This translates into CASSYSNSHEQYF.

The CDR3 loop reads CASSFRTGHNSPLHF. CDR3 DNA sequence: TGTGCCAGCAGCTTCCGGACAGGGCATAATTCACCCCTCCACTTT. The rearrangement links TRBV7-6 to TRBJ1-6, with TRBD1 identical over 8 bases. CDR3 size: 15 residues. Germline V gene data show CDR1 as SGHVS and CDR2 as FNYEAQ. V dropped 3 bases and J dropped 5; count of bases not matched to a gene: 3.

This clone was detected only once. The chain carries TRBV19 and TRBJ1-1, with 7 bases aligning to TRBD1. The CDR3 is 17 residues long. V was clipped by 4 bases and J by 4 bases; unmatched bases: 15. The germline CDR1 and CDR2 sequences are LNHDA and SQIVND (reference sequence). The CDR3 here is CASSNRQGRGDFTEAFF. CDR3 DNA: TGTGCCAGTAGTAACCGACAGGGTAGAGGAGATTTCACTGAAGCTTTCTTT.

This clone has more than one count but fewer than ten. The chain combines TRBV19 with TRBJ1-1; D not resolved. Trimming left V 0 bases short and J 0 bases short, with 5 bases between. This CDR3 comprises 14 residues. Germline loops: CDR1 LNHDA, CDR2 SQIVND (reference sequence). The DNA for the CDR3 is TGTGCCAGTAGTATAGAAATTATGAACACTGAAGCTTTCTTT. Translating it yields CASSIEIMNTEAFF.

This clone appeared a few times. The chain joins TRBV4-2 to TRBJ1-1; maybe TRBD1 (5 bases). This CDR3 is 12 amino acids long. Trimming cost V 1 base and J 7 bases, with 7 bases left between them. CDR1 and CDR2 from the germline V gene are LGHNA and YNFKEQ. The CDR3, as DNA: TGTGCCAGCAGCCAAGGGACAAGTGAAGCTTTCTTT. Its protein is CASSQGTSEAFF.

The CDR3 DNA follows: TGTGCCTGGAGTCCACTCGGACAGGGGGATGAAAAACTGTTTTTT. This codes for CAWSPLGQGDEKLFF. The V call is TRBV30, the J call TRBJ1-4, with 10 bases aligning to TRBD1. The J segment lost 6 bases and the V segment lost 2 bases, leaving 6 bases of the junction unmatched. Germline lookup yields CDR1 GTSNPN and CDR2 SVGIG (reference sequence). The CDR3 covers 15 residues.

CDR3 nucleotides: TGTGCCAGCAGCTTGGCCCCCGGCAGGGGTAACTATGGCTACACCTTC. Protein sequence: CASSLAPGRGNYGYTF. The V gene is TRBV5-4, the J gene TRBJ1-2, with D possibly matching TRBD1 (6 bases). The CDR3 loop spans 16 amino acids. V lost 0 bases and J 1 base, leaving 13 bases between the germline ends. CDR1 and CDR2 from the germline V gene are SGHNT and YYREEE (reference sequence).

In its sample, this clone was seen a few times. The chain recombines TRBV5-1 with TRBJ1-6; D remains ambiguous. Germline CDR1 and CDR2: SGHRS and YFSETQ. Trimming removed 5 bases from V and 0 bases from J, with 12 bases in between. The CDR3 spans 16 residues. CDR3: CASRRSESSYNSPLHF. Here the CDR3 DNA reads TGCGCCAGCAGGCGGTCAGAAAGCTCCTATAATTCACCCCTCCACTTT.

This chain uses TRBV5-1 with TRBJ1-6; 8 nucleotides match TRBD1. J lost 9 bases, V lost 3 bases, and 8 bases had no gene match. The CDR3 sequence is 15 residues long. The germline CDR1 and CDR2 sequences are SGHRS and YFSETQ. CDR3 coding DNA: TGCGCCAGCAGCTACGGACAGGGTGTCGGTTCACCCCTCCACTTT. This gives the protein CASSYGQGVGSPLHF. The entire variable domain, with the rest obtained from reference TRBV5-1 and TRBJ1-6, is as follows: KAGVTQTPRYLIKTRGQQVTLSCSPISGHRSVSWYQQTPGQGLQFLFEYFSETQRNKGNFPGRFSGRQFSNSRSEMNVSTLELGDSALYLCASSYGQGVGSPLHFGNGTRLTVT.

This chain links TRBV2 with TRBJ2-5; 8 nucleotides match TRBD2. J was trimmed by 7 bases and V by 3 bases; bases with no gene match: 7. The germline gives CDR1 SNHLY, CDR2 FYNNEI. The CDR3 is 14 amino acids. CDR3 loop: CASSEGTRVWTQYF. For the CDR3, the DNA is TGTGCCAGCAGTGAGGGGACTAGGGTGTGGACCCAGTACTTC.

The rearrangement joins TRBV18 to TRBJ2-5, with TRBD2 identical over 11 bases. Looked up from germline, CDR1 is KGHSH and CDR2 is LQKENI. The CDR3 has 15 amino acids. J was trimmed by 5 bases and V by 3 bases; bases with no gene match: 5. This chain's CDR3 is CASSPTRTSGETQYF. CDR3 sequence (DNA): TGTGCCAGCTCACCGACCCGGACTAGCGGGGAGACCCAGTACTTC.

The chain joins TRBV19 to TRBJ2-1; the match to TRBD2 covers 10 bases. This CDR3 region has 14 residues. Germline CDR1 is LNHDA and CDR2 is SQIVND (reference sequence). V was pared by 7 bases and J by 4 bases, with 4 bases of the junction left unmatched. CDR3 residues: CASNPSGRYNEQFF. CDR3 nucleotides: TGTGCCAGTAACCCTAGCGGGAGATACAATGAGCAGTTCTTC.

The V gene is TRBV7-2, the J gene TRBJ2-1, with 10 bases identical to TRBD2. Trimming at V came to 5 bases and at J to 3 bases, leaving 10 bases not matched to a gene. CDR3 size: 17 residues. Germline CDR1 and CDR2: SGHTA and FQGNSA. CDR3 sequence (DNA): TGTGCCAGCAGCCTCCTCGGAACTAGCGGGGACTACAATGAGCAGTTCTTC. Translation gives CASSLLGTSGDYNEQFF.

The CDR3, as DNA: TGTGCCAGCACACTAGCGGGGGGGACCAATGAGCAGTTCTTC. Translated: CASTLAGGTNEQFF. This rearrangement joins TRBV7-9 to TRBJ2-1; TRBD2 agrees at 13 bases. After removal of 7 bases from V and 6 bases from J, the junction contained 3 bases not matched to a gene. The CDR3 is made up of 14 amino acids. Germline loops: CDR1 SEHNR, CDR2 FQNEAQ (reference sequence).

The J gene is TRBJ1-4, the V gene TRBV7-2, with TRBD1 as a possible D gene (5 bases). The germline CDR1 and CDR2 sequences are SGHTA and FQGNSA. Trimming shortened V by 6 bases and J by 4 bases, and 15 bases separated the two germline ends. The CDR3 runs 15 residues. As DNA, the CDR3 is TGTGCCAGCAGGCAAAGGGGCAGCGTTAATGAAAAACTGTTTTTT. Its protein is CASRQRGSVNEKLFF.

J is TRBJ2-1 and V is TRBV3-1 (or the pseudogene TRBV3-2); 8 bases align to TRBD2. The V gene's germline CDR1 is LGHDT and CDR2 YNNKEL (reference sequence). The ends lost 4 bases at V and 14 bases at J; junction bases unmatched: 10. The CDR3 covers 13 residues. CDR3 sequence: CASSPYLAGGEFF. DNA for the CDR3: TGTGCCAGCAGCCCTTATCTAGCGGGCGGGGAGTTCTTC.

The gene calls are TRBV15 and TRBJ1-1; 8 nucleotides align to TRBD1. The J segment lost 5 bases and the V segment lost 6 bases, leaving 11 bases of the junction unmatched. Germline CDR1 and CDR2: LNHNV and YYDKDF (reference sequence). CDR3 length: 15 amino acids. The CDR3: CATRPTGTGFTEAFF. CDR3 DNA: TGTGCCACCAGACCCACCGGGACAGGCTTTACTGAAGCTTTCTTT.

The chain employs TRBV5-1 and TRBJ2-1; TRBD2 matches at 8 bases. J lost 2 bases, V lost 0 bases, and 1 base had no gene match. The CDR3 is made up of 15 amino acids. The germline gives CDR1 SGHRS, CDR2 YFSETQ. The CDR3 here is CASSLGAGAYNEQFF. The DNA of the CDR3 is TGCGCCAGCAGCTTGGGAGCGGGGGCCTACAATGAGCAGTTCTTC.